Included here is one TCR beta chain sequence, with context. Antigen unknown. Using immunoSEQ multiplex PCR, the repertoire was profiled, and TCRdb retains in-frame clones only, with some absent. The sample carries fewer than 100,000 clones, roughly 88% recorded once. These data belong to a study of cytomegalovirus exposure and HLA in healthy donors. Study outcomes and limitations: A few CMV-associated chains were confirmed in vitro to be specific for CMV antigens. It was fewer than 200 TCR beta chains that were listed as cytomegalovirus-associated. Despite most TCR sequences being rare, some public TCRs occurred in many donors.

This CDR3 is 14 amino acids long. Germline V gives CDR1 MNHEY, CDR2 SVGAGI. V was clipped by 4 bases and J by 3 bases, with 12 bases between them. This receptor was taken from a man aged 30-40 years in good health and CMV-seronegative. This chain links TRBV6-5 with TRBJ1-2, with a weak D call TRBD1 (6 bases). Material for sequencing was PBMCs. The CDR3 protein is CASSSDSLYYGYTF. CDR3 in DNA: TGTGCCAGCAGTTCGGACAGCCTTTACTATGGCTACACCTTC.